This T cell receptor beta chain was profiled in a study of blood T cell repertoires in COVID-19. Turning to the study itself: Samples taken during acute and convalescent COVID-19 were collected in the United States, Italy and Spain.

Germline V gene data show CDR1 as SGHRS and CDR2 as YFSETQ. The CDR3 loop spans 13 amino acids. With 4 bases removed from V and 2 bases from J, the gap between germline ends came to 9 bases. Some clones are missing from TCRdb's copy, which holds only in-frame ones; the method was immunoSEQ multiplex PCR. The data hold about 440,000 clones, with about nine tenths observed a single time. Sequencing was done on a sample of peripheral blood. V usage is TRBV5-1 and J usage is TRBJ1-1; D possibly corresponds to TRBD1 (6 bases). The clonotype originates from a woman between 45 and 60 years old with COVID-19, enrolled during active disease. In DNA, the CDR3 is TGCGCCAGCAGCCCGGACAGCAACACTGAAGCTTTCTTT. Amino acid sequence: CASSPDSNTEAFF.